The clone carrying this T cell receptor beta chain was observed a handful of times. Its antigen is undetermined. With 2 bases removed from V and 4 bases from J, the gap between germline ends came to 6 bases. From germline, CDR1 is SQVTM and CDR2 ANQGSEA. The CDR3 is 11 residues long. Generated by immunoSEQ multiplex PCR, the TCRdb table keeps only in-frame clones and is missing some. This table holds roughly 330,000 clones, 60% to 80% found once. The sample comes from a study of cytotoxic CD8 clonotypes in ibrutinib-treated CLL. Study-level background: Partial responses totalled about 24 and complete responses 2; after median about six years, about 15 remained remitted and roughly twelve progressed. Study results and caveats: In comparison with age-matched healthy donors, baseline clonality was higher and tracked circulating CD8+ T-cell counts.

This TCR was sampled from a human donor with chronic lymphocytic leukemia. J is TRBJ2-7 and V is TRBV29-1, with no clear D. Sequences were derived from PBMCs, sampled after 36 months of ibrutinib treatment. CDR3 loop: CSVESAYEQYF. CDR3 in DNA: TGCAGCGTTGAATCCGCTTACGAGCAGTACTTC.